The sample holds one count of the clone carrying this T cell receptor (beta chain). The antigen remains undetermined. These donors counted as nominally healthy when sampled, but unrecorded immune exposures were likely. The sample is drawn from a study of cytomegalovirus exposure and HLA in healthy donors. Study results and limitations: For presence/absence analyses, sequencing depth was assumed to be roughly uniform across donors.

The PCR used 60 Vbeta and 13 Jbeta primers. The repertoire was sequenced with immunoSEQ multiplex PCR; TCRdb's copy has only in-frame clones and lacks some. Altogether about 150,000 clones are present, around 79% being singletons, with the ten largest covering roughly 2.8%. The sample taken for sequencing was PBMCs. The sequence came from a man between 18 and 29 years old in good health and CMV-seronegative.

This chain's CDR3 is CATSSPEGFNYEQYF. CDR3 nucleotide sequence: TGTGCCACCAGCAGCCCGGAGGGCTTCAACTACGAGCAGTACTTC. This chain links TRBV15 with TRBJ2-7, with D perhaps TRBD2 (6 bases). Trimming took 3 bases from V and 3 from J, leaving 15 bases between them. Looked up from germline, CDR1 is LNHNV and CDR2 is YYDKDF (reference sequence). The CDR3 spans 15 residues.